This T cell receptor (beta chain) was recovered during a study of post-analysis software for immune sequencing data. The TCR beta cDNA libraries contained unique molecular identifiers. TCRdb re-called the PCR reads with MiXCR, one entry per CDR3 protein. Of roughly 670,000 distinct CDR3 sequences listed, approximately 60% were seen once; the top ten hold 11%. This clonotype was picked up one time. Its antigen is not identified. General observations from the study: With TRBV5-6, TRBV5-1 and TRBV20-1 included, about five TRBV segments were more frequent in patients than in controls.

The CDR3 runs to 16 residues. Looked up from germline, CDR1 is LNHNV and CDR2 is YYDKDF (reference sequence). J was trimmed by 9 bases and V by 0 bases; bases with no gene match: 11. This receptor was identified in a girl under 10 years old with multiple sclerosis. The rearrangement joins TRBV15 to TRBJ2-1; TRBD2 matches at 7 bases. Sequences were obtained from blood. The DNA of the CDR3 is TGTGCCACCAGCAGAGATCCTTCCGGGAGGTGTAGTGAGCAGTTCTTC. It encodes CATSRDPSGRCSEQFF.